The entry below gives a single T cell receptor (beta chain) sequence along with its context. The antigen is undetermined. This entry belongs to a study of shared clonotypes between healthy human individuals. Study conclusions and caveats: Around 5% was the fraction of naive CD4 clonotypes found shared across a few donors.

Per the germline V gene, CDR1 is SQVTM and CDR2 is ANQGSEA. V was cut by 4 bases and J by 1 base, with 14 bases left in between. The CDR3 covers 14 residues. Donors were healthy HIV-negative adults without recently reported acute infections or vaccinations. Partitioning of CD4+ cells yielded a CD45RA+ naive subset and a CD45RA-negative memory subset. Sequenced by immunoSEQ multiplex PCR; TCRdb stores in-frame clones only, minus some. Of about 1.1 million clones in the sample, 60% to 80% were seen once. The TCR originated in a man between 18 and 29 years old in good health. Some clones in this sample may be carry-over from other donors' samples. The V and J genes are TRBV29-1 and TRBJ2-7, with a weak D call TRBD1 (6 bases). Sequenced material: memory CD4+ T cells from PBMCs. Subset described: CD45RA-negative fraction. CDR3 bases: TGCAGCGTTGGACCGGGACACGGATCCTACGAGCAGTACTTC. Amino acids: CSVGPGHGSYEQYF.